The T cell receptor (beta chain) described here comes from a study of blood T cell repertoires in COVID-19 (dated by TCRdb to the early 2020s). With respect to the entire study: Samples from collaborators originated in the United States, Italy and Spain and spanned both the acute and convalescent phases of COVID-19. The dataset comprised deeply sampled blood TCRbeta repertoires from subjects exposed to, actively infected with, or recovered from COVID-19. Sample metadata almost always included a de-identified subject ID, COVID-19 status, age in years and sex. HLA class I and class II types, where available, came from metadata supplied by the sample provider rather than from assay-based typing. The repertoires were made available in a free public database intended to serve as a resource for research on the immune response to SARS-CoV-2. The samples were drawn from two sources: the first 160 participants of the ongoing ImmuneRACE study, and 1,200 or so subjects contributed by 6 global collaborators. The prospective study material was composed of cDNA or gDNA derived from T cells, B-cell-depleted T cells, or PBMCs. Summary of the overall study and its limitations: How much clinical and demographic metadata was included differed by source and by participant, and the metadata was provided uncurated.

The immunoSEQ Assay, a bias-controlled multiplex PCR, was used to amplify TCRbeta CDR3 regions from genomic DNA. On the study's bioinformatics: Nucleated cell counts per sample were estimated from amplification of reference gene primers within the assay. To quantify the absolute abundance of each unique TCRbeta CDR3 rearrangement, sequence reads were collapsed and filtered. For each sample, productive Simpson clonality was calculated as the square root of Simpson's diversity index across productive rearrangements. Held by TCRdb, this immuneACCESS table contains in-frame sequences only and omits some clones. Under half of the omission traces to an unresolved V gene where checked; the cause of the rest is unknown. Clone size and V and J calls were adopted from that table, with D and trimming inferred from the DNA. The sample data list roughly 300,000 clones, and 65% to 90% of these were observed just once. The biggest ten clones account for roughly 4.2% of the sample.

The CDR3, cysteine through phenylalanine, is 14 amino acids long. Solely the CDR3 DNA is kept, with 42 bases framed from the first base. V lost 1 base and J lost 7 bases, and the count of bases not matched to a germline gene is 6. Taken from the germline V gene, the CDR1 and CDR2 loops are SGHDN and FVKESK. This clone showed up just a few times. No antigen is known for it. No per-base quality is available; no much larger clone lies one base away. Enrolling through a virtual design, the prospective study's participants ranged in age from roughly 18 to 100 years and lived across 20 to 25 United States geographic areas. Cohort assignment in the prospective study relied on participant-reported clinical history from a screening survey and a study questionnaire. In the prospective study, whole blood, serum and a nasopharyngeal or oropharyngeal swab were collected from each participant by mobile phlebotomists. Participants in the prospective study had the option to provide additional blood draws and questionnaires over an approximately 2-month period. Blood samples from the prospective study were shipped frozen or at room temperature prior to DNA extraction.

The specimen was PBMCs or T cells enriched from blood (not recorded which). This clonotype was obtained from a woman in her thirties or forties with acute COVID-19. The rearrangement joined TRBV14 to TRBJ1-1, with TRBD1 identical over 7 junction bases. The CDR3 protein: CASSQVRGQSEAFF. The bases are TGTGCCAGCAGCCAAGTAAGGGGACAGAGTGAAGCTTTCTTT. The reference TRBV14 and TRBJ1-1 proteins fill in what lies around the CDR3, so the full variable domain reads EAGVTQFPSHSVIEKGQTVTLRCDPISGHDNLYWYRRVMGKEIKFLLHFVKESKQDESGMPNNRFLAERTGGTYSTLKVQPAELEDSGVYFCASSQVRGQSEAFFGQGTRLTVV.